This TCR beta chain derives from a study of blood T cell repertoires in COVID-19. For the study at large: COVID-19 samples from acute and convalescent phases originated in the United States, Italy and Spain.

Germline lookup yields CDR1 LNHDA and CDR2 SQIVND (reference sequence). This CDR3 has 18 amino acids. V lost 3 bases and J lost 6, with 27 bases in between. Patients in Seattle were enrolled during active infection, then followed longitudinally. Per the study methods: Reference gene primers were amplified, and this amplification served to estimate nucleated cell counts. Profiling relied on immunoSEQ multiplex PCR, and the TCRdb table lists in-frame clones only, not all of them. The DNA gave D and trimming, while V, J and clone size come from that table. The table has 75,000 to 95,000 clones, about 74% seen once.

The specimen was peripheral blood. The genes are TRBV19 and TRBJ2-7; D might be TRBD2 (6 bases). The origin of this receptor is a man aged 70-80 years with COVID-19, enrolled during active disease. The CDR3 protein is CASSISPAGSGKRIEQYF. The CDR3 DNA is TGTGCCAGTAGTATCAGCCCAGCCGGTAGCGGTAAAAGAATCGAGCAGTACTTC.